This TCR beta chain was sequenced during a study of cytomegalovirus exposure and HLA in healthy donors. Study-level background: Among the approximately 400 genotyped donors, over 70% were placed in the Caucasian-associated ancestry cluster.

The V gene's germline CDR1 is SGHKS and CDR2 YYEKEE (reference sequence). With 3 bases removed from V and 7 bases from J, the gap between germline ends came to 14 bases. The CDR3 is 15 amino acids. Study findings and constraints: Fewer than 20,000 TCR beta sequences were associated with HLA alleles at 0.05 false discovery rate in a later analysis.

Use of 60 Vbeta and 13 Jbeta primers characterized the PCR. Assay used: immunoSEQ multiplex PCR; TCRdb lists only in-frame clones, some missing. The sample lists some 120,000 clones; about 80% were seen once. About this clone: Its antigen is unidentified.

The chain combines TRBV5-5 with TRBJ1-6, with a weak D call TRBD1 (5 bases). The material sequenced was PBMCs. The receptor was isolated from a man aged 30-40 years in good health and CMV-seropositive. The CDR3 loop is CASSSNTGYNSPLHF. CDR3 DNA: TGTGCCAGCAGCTCTAATACAGGTTACAATTCACCCCTCCACTTT. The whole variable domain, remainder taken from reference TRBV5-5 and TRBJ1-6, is DAGVTQSPTHLIKTRGQQVTLRCSPISGHKSVSWYQQVLGQGPQFIFQYYEKEERGRGNFPDRFSARQFPNYSSELNVNALLLGDSALYLCASSSNTGYNSPLHFGNGTRLTVT.